This T cell receptor (beta chain) was observed in a study of tissue T cells after allogeneic stem cell transplantation. Notes on the study in general: Anatomically similar tissues had similar TCR repertoires within each patient. The patient cohort was small and clinically heterogeneous, with limited sampling depth. Across patients, clones rarely overlapped, yet motif clusters were shared tissue-specifically.

With regard to this clone: What it recognizes is unknown. Genes and germline come from the mouse. Read data end 1 residue before the CDR3 end; the end is taken from the germline J gene.

Libraries were prepared by immunoSEQ multiplex PCR; TCRdb keeps only in-frame clonotypes and omits some of them. The sample lists 7,000 to 9,500 clones; approximately 70% were seen once. CDR1 FNHDT and CDR2 SITEND come from the germline V gene (reference sequence). Trimming cost V 6 bases and J 1 base, with 4 bases left between them. The CDR3 runs to 11 residues. This clonotype originated in a female BALB/c mouse in good health. The MHC haplotype of this mouse line is H2-d. V and J are TRBV19 and TRBJ1-1; no clear D. The sequenced material came from blood. The sequenced part of the CDR3 DNA is TGTGCCAGCAAAAGAAACACAGAAGTCTTC. It yields the protein CASKRNTEVF. The whole CDR3 is CASKRNTEVFF.